The 8 T cell receptor beta chains below were found in one sample sequenced in a study of CD8 T cells in ankylosing spondylitis. The study, taken as a whole, reports: The study identified a TCR beta motif of several highly homologous variants that appeared characteristic of ankylosing spondylitis blood.

Antigen specificity for these receptors is unknown. Each CDR3 protein gets one entry after TCRdb re-called the 5' RACE reads with MiXCR. The table shows roughly 700,000 distinct CDR3 sequences, with over 15% occurring only once. The material sequenced was blood, either unsorted or a sorted T cell fraction (not recorded which). Receptors were obtained from a male donor with ankylosing spondylitis.

A few counts support this clonotype. This chain uses TRBV4-1 with TRBJ2-5; D unclear. The CDR3 is 12 amino acids. Germline assignment: CDR1 MGHRA and CDR2 YSYEKL. V dropped 3 bases and J dropped 5 bases, with 7 bases sitting between them. The CDR3: CASSQGLETQYF. The CDR3 nucleotides are TGCGCCAGCAGCCAGGGCCTGGAGACCCAGTACTTC.

V usage is TRBV7-3 and J usage is TRBJ2-2; D may correspond to TRBD1 or TRBD2 (5 bases each). The germline V gene encodes CDR1 SGHTA and CDR2 FQGTGA. Trimming shortened V by 4 bases and J by 9 bases, and 12 bases separated the two germline ends. There are 13 residues in the CDR3. CDR3 region: CASSSGTTRELFF. The DNA for the CDR3 is TGTGCCAGCAGCTCCGGGACCACGAGGGAGCTGTTTTTT.

In its sample, this clonotype was seen once. The DNA of the CDR3 is TGTGCCAGCAGTTGGGCAGGGAGGGGTGGGGTGAACACTGAAGCTTTCTTT. It yields the protein CASSWAGRGGVNTEAFF. The genes are TRBV12-3 or TRBV12-4 and TRBJ1-1, with D possibly being TRBD1 (5 bases). The germline V and J ends were trimmed by 4 bases and 0 bases, with 18 bases remaining between them. The CDR3 totals 17 residues.

The V gene is TRBV12-3 or TRBV12-4, the J gene TRBJ1-2, with 9 bases aligning to TRBD1. The CDR3 contains 13 residues. The V and J ends lost 9 bases and 4 bases, in that order; junction bases with no gene match: 6. CDR3 DNA sequence: TGTGCCAGTGGGACAGGGATCATCTATGGCTACACCTTC. Protein product: CASGTGIIYGYTF.

The rearrangement joins TRBV7-9 to TRBJ2-3, with D possibly being TRBD2 (5 bases). V lost 5 bases and J lost 4, with 19 bases in between. CDR3 length: 16 amino acids. Germline V gives CDR1 SEHNR, CDR2 FQNEAQ (reference sequence). CDR3 sequence reads: CASSRTIATEADTQYF. DNA of the CDR3: TGTGCCAGCAGCCGTACGATAGCGACTGAGGCAGATACGCAGTATTTT.

The CDR3 DNA follows: TGTGCCAGCTCACCAACAGCCCTAGACAGGGGACGATATAGCAATCAGCCCCAGCATTTT. The encoded protein is CASSPTALDRGRYSNQPQHF. The J gene is TRBJ1-5, the V gene TRBV18; 8 bases map to TRBD1. The CDR3 runs 20 residues. The junction had 15 bases not matched to a gene; V was cut back by 2 bases and J by 0 bases. Germline-derived CDR1 and CDR2 are KGHSH and LQKENI.

The V gene is TRBV2, the J gene TRBJ1-4; tentative D call: TRBD1 (6 bases). This CDR3 spans 16 amino acids. V lost 2 bases and J 8 bases, leaving 18 bases between the germline ends. Germline V gene data show CDR1 as SNHLY and CDR2 as FYNNEI. As DNA, the CDR3 is TGTGCCAGCAGTGAATTGGAAGGGAGGGGGAGCGAAAAACTGTTTTTT. It encodes CASSELEGRGSEKLFF. Drawing the rest from reference TRBV2 and TRBJ1-4, the complete variable domain is EPEVTQTPSHQVTQMGQEVILRCVPISNHLYFYWYRQILGQKVEFLVSFYNNEISEKSEIFDDQFSVERPDGSNFTLKIRSTKLEDSAMYFCASSELEGRGSEKLFFGSGTQLSVL.

This chain links TRBV27 with TRBJ2-2; D gene unclear. The ends were cut back, 3 bases at V and 6 bases at J, with 14 bases in the middle. There are 15 residues in the CDR3. The germline CDR1 and CDR2 sequences are MNHEY and SMNVEV (reference sequence). The CDR3: CASSFIGTAAGELFF. The CDR3 DNA sequence: TGTGCCAGCAGTTTTATTGGCACCGCGGCCGGGGAGCTGTTTTTT.